Reported below is one T cell receptor (beta chain). This sample was taken from a study of blood T cell repertoires in COVID-19. The CDR3 length is 12 residues. Trimming removed 6 bases from V and 4 bases from J, with 10 bases in between. In germline, CDR1 is SNHLY, CDR2 FYNNEI. Sequencing was performed with immunoSEQ multiplex PCR; in TCRdb, only in-frame clones are kept and a portion is missing. The sample has under 350,000 clones; just over 85% are singletons. Sequences were obtained from PBMCs or T cells enriched from blood (not recorded which). This receptor was identified in a middle-aged woman with acute COVID-19. The chain employs TRBV2 and TRBJ2-7, with D hard to call. CDR3 coding DNA: TGTGCCAGCAGGTTCACGAGTTACGAGCAGTACTTC. This gives the protein CASRFTSYEQYF.